This TCR beta chain was obtained from a study of blood T cell repertoires in COVID-19. Overall study context: Spain, Italy and the United States supplied samples that represented acute and convalescent COVID-19. PBMCs, B-cell-depleted T cells, or T cells were the source of the cDNA or gDNA that made up the material.

The Seattle patients joined while their infection was active and were tracked longitudinally afterward. Germline V lookup: CDR1 MNHEY, CDR2 SVGEGT. CDR3 length: 15 amino acids. V gave up 2 bases and J gave up 9 bases; unmatched junction bases: 5. As processed by the authors: Amplification from reference gene primers served as the basis for estimated nucleated cell counts. Using immunoSEQ multiplex PCR, the repertoire was profiled, and TCRdb retains in-frame clones only, with some absent. V and J calls and clone size come straight from that table; D and trimming were deduced from the DNA. The data contain roughly 87,000 clones, about 85% of them seen just once; the ten biggest clones take up 3% to 3.5%.

The rearrangement links TRBV6-2 or TRBV6-3 to TRBJ2-5; 14 bases fit TRBD2. This sequence was found in a woman of 80 years or more with COVID-19, enrolled during active disease. Sample: peripheral blood. In DNA form, the CDR3 reads TGTGCCAGCAGTTACGGACTAGCGGGGGGCCAAGCCCAGTACTTC. This gives the protein CASSYGLAGGQAQYF.